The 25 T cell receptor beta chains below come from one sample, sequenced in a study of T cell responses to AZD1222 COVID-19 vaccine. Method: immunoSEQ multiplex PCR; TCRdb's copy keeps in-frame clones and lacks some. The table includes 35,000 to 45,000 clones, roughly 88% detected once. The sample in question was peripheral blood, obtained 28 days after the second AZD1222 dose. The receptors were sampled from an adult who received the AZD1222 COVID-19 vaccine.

CDR3 nucleotides: TGTGCCAGCAGTTTACAGTCTAACTATGGCTACACCTTC. Translated, it gives CASSLQSNYGYTF. This rearrangement joins TRBV12-3 or TRBV12-4 to TRBJ1-2; no firm D call. With 2 bases removed from V and 0 bases from J, the gap between germline ends came to 4 bases. This CDR3 comprises 13 residues.

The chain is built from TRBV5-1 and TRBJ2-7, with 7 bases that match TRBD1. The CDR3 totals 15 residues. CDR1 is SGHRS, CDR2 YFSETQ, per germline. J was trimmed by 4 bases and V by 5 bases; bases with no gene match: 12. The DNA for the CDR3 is TGCGCCAGCAGTGCCCCGGACAGGAGCCTATACGAGCAGTACTTC. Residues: CASSAPDRSLYEQYF.

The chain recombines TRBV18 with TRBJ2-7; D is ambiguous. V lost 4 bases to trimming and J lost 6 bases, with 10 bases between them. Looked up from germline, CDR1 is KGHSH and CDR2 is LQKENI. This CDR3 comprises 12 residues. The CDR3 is CASSLEQAEQYF. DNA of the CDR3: TGTGCCAGCTCACTCGAGCAGGCCGAGCAGTACTTC.

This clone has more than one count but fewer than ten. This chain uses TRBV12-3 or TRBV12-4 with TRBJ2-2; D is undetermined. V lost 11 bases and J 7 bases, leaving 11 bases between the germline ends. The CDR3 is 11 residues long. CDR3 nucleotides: TGTGCCCGGAGTTATGGCGGGGAGCTGTTTTTT. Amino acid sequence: CARSYGGELFF.

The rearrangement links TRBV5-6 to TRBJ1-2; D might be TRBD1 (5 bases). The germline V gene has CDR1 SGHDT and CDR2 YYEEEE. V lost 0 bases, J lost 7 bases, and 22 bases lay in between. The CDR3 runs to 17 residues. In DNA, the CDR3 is TGTGCCAGCAGCTTGGACACCGGGACCCACCCGATCGGTGGCTACACCTTC. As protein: CASSLDTGTHPIGGYTF.

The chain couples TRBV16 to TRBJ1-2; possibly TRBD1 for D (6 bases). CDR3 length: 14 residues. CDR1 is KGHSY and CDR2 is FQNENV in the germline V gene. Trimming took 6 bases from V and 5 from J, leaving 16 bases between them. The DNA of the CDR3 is TGTGCCAGCAGAGCCACAGGGATGCGGTATGGCTACACCTTC. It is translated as CASRATGMRYGYTF.

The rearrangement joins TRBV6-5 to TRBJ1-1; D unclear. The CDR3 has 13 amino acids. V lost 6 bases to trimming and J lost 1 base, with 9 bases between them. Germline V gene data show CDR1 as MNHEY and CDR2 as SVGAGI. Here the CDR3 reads CASSVSQNTEAFF. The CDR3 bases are TGTGCCAGCAGCGTCTCACAGAACACTGAAGCTTTCTTT.

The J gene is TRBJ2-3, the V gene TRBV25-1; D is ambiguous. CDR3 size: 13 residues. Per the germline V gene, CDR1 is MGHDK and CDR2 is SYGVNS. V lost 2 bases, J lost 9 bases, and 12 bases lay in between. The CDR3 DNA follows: TGTGCCAGCAGTGAAGATCGAGTTCTGACGCAGTATTTT. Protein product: CASSEDRVLTQYF.

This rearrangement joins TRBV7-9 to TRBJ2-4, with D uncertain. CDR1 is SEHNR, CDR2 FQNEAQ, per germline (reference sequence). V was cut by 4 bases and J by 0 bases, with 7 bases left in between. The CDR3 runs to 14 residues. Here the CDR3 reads CASSSQLAKNIQYF. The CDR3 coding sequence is TGTGCCAGCAGCTCGCAGTTAGCCAAAAACATTCAGTACTTC.

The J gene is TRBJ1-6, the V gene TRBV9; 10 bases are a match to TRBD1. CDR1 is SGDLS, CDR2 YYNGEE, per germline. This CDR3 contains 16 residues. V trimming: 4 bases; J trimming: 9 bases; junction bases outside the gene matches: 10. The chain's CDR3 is CASSTQTGGFSSPLHF. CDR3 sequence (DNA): TGTGCCAGCAGCACCCAGACAGGGGGCTTTTCTTCACCCCTCCACTTT. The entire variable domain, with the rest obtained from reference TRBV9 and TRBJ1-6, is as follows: DSGVTQTPKHLITATGQRVTLRCSPRSGDLSVYWYQQSLDQGLQFLIQYYNGEERAKGNILERFSAQQFPDLHSELNLSSLELGDSALYFCASSTQTGGFSSPLHFGNGTRLTVT.

The CDR3 spells CASSKENYGYTF. For the CDR3, the DNA is TGTGCCAGCTCAAAGGAGAACTATGGCTACACCTTC. V gene TRBV18 combines with J gene TRBJ1-2; D unclear. In germline, CDR1 is KGHSH, CDR2 LQKENI. CDR3 length equals 12 residues. Trimming pared 5 bases from V and 2 bases from J, leaving 6 bases between.

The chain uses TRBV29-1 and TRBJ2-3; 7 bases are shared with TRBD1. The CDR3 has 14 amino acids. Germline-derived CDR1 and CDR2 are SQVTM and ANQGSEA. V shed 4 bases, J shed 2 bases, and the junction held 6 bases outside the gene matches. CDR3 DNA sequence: TGCAGCGTTGTCCCCGGGACAGACACAGATACGCAGTATTTT. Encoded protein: CSVVPGTDTDTQYF.

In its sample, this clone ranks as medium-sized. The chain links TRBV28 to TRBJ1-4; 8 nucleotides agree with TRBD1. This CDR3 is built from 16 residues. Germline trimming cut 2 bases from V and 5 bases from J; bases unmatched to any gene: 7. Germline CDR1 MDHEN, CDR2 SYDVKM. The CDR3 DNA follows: TGTGCCAGCAGTTTAGAATTTACAGGGGGAAATGAAAAACTGTTTTTT. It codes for CASSLEFTGGNEKLFF.

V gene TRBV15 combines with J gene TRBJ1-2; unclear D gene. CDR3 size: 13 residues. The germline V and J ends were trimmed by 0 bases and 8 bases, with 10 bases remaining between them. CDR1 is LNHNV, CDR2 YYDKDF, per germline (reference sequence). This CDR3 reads CATSRDKVGGYTF. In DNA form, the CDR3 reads TGTGCCACCAGCAGAGATAAGGTGGGGGGCTACACCTTC.

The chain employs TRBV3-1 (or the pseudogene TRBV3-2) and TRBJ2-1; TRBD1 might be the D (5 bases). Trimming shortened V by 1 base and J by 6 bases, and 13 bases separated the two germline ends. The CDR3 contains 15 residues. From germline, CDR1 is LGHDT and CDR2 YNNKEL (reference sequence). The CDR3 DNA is TGTGCCAGCAGCCAAGGCTGGCCGCAGGGCAATGAGCAGTTCTTC. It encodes CASSQGWPQGNEQFF.

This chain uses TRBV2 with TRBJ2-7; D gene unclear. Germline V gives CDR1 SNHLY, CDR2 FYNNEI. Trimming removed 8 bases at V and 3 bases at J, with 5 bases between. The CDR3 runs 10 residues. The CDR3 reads CASAVYEQYF. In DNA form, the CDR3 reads TGTGCCAGCGCAGTCTACGAGCAGTACTTC.

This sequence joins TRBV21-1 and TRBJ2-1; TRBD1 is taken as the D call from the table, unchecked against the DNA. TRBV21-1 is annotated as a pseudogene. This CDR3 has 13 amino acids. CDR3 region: CANKQGFNNEQFF. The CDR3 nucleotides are TGTGCCAACAAACAGGGCTTCAACAATGAGCAGTTCTTC.

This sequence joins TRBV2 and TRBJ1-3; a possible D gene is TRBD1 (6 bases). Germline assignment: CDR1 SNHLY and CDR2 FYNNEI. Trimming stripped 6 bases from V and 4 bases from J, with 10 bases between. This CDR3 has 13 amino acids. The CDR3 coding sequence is TGTGCCAGCAGAGATACAGGGGGAAACACCATATATTTT. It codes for CASRDTGGNTIYF.

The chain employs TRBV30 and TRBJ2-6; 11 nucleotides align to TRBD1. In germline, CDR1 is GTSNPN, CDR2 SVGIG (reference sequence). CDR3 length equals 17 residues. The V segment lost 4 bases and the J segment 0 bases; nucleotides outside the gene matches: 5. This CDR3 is CAWIGQGASSGANVLTF. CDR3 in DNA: TGTGCCTGGATAGGACAGGGGGCTTCCTCTGGGGCCAACGTCCTGACTTTC. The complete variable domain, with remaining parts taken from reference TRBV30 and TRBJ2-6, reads SQTIHQWPATLVQPVGSPLSLECTVEGTSNPNLYWYRQAAGRGLQLLFYSVGIGQISSEVPQNLSASRPQDRQFILSSKKLLLSDSGFYLCAWIGQGASSGANVLTFGAGSRLTVL.

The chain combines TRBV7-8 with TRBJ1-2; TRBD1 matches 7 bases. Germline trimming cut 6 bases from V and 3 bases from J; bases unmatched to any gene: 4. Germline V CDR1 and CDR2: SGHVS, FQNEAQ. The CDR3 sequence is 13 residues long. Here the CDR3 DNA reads TGTGCCAGCAGTTCCGACAGGGACTATGGCTACACCTTC. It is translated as CASSSDRDYGYTF.

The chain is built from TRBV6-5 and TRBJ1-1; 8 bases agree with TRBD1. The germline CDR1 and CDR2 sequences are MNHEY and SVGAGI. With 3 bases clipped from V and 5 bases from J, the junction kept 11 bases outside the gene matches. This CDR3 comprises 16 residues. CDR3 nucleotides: TGTGCCAGCAGTTATTTGGGCAGGGGGCGCGGGACTGAAGCTTTCTTT. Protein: CASSYLGRGRGTEAFF.

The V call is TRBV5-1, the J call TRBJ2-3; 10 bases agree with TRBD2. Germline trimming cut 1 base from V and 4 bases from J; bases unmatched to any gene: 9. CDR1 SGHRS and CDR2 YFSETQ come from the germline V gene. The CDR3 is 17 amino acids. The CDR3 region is CASSLSPRAGGSDTQYF. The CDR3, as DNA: TGCGCCAGCAGCTTGTCCCCAAGAGCGGGGGGGTCAGATACGCAGTATTTT.

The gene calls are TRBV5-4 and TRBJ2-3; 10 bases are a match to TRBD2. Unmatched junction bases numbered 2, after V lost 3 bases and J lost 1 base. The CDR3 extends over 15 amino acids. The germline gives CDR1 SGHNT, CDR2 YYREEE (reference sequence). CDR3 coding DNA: TGTGCCAGCAGCTCAGGACTAGCGGGCACAGATACGCAGTATTTT. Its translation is CASSSGLAGTDTQYF. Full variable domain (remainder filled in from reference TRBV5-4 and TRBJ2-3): ETGVTQSPTHLIKTRGQQVTLRCSSQSGHNTVSWYQQALGQGPQFIFQYYREEENGRGNFPPRFSGLQFPNYSSELNVNALELDDSALYLCASSSGLAGTDTQYFGPGTRLTVL.

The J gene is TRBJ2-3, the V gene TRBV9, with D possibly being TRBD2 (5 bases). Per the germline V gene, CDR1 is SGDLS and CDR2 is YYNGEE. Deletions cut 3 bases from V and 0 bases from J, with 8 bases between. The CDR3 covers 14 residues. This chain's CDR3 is CASSGSGSTDTQYF. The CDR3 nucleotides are TGTGCCAGCAGCGGAAGCGGAAGCACAGATACGCAGTATTTT. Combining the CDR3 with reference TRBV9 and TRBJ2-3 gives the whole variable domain DSGVTQTPKHLITATGQRVTLRCSPRSGDLSVYWYQQSLDQGLQFLIQYYNGEERAKGNILERFSAQQFPDLHSELNLSSLELGDSALYFCASSGSGSTDTQYFGPGTRLTVL.

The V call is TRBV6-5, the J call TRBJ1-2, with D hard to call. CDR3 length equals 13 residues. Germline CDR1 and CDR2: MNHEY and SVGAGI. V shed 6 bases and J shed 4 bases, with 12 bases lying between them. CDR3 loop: CASSPDGSYGYTF. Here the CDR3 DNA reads TGTGCCAGCAGCCCCGACGGATCCTATGGCTACACCTTC.